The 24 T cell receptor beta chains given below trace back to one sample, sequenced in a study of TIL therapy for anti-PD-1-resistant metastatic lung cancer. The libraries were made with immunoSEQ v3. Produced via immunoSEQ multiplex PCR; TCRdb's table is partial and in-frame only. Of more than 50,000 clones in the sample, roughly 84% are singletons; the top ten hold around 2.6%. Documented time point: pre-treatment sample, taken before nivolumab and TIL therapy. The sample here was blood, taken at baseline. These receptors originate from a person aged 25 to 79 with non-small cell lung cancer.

The CDR3 region has the DNA TGTGCCAGCAGCTTAAAGGTGGGAGGGCGAGATACGCAGTATTTT. This translates into CASSLKVGGRDTQYF. This chain uses TRBV7-3 with TRBJ2-3; 7 bases match TRBD2. Unmatched junction bases numbered 6, after V lost 1 base and J lost 5 bases. Per the germline V gene, CDR1 is SGHTA and CDR2 is FQGTGA. This CDR3 comprises 15 residues.

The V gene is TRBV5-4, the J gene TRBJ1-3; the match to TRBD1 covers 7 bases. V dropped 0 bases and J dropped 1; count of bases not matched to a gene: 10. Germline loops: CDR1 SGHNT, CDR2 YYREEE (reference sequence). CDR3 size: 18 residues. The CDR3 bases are TGTGCCAGCAGCTTGGGCAAGGGAGGGGGCAGGTCTGGAAACACCATATATTTT. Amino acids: CASSLGKGGGRSGNTIYF.

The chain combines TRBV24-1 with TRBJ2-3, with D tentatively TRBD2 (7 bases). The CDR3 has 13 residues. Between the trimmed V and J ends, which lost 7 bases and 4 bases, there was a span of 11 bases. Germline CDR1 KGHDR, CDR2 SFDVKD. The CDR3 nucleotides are TGTGCCACCAGGGCGGGGGCTGCAGATACGCAGTATTTT. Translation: CATRAGAADTQYF.

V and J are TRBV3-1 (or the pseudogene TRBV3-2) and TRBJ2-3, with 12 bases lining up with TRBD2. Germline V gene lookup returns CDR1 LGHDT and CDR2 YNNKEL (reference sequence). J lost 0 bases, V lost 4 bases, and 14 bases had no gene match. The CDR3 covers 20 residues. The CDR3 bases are TGTGCCAGCAGCCCCCGAGTGTTACTAGCGGGGGGAAAAAGCACAGATACGCAGTATTTT. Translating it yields CASSPRVLLAGGKSTDTQYF.

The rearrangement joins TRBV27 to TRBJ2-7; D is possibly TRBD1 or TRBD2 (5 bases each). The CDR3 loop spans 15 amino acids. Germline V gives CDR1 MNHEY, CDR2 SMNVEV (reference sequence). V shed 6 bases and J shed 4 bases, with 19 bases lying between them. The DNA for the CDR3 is TGTGCCAGCAGAACCCGGGGCTCCCCTCTATACGAGCAGTACTTC. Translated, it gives CASRTRGSPLYEQYF.

CDR3: CASSPYGGASSTDTQYF. The CDR3 DNA reads TGTGCCAGCTCACCCTATGGGGGAGCTTCTAGCACAGATACGCAGTATTTT. The chain uses TRBV18 and TRBJ2-3; D tentatively fits TRBD1 or TRBD2 (5 bases each). Per the germline V gene, CDR1 is KGHSH and CDR2 is LQKENI. The V end was cut by 3 bases, the J end by 0 bases, with 16 bases between. CDR3 length: 17 residues.

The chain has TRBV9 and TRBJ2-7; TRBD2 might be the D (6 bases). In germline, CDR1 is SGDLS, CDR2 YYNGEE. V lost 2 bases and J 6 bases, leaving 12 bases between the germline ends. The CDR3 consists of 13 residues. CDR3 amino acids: CASSVDAGREQYF. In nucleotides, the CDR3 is TGTGCCAGCAGCGTCGATGCGGGGCGCGAGCAGTACTTC.

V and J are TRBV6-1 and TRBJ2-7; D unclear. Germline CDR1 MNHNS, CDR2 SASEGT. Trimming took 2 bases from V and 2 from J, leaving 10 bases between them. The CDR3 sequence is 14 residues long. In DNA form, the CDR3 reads TGTGCCAGCAGTGAACTAGGCCTGGCCTACGAGCAGTACTTC. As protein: CASSELGLAYEQYF.

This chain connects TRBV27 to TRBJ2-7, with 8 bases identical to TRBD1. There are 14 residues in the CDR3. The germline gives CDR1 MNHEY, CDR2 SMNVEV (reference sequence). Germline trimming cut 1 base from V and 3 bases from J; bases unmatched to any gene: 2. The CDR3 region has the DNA TGTGCCAGCAGTTTATACGGGACAGGCTACGAGCAGTACTTC. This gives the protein CASSLYGTGYEQYF.

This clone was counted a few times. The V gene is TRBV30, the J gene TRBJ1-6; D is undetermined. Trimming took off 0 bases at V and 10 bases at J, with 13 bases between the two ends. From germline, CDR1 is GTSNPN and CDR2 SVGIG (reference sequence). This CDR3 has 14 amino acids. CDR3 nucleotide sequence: TGTGCCTGGAGTGTACTTGGGGTTCGATCACCCCTCCACTTT. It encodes CAWSVLGVRSPLHF.

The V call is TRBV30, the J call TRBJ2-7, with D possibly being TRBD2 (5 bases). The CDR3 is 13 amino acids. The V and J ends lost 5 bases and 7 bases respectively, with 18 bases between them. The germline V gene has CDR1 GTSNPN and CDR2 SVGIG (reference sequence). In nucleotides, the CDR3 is TGTGCCTGGGACGCTAGGTGGAGAGGGGAGCAGTACTTC. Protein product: CAWDARWRGEQYF.

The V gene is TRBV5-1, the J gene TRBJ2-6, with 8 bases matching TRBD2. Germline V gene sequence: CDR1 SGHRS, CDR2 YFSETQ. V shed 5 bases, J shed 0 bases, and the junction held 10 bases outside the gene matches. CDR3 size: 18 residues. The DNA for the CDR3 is TGCGCCAGCAGGATGGTAGCGGGACTTACCTCTGGGGCCAACGTCCTGACTTTC. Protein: CASRMVAGLTSGANVLTF.

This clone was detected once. The CDR3 nucleotides read TGCGCCAGCAGCCCCGGACAGGGTTATAATTCACCCCTCCACTTT. Amino acids: CASSPGQGYNSPLHF. The chain combines TRBV5-1 with TRBJ1-6; TRBD1 agrees at 8 bases. The V gene's germline CDR1 is SGHRS and CDR2 YFSETQ. This CDR3 comprises 15 residues. V shed 4 bases and J 4 bases; nucleotides not matched to a gene: 4.

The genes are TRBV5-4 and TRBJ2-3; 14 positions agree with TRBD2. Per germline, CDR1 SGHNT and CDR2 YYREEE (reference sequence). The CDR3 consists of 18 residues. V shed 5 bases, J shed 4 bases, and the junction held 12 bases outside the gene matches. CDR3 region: CASSKGGPGLAGADTQYF. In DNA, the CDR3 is TGTGCCAGCAGTAAAGGAGGTCCGGGACTAGCGGGAGCAGATACGCAGTATTTT. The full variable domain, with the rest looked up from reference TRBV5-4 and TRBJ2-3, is ETGVTQSPTHLIKTRGQQVTLRCSSQSGHNTVSWYQQALGQGPQFIFQYYREEENGRGNFPPRFSGLQFPNYSSELNVNALELDDSALYLCASSKGGPGLAGADTQYFGPGTRLTVL.

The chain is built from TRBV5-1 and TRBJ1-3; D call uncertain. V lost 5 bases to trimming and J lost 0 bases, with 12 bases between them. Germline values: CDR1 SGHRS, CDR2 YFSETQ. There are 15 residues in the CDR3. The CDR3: CASRDGLSSGNTIYF. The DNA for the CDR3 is TGCGCCAGCAGGGACGGTCTGAGCTCTGGAAACACCATATATTTT.

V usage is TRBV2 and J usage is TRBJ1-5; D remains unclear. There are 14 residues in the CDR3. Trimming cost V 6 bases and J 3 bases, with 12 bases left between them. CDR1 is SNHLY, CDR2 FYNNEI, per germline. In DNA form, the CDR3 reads TGTGCCAGCAGGGCGGACGGGAACAATCAGCCCCAGCATTTT. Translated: CASRADGNNQPQHF.

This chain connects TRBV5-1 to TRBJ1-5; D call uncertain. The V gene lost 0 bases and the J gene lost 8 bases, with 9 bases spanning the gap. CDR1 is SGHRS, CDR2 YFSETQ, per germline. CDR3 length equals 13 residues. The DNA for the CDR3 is TGCGCCAGCAGCTTGGGCCGCGGTGAGCCCCAGCATTTT. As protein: CASSLGRGEPQHF.

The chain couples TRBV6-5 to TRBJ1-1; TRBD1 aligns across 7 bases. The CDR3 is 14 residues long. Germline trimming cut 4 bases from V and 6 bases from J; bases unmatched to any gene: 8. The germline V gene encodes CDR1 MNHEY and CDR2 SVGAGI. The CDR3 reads CASSLTSTGPEAFF. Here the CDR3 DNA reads TGTGCCAGCAGTTTGACCTCGACAGGGCCTGAAGCTTTCTTT.

Here the CDR3 DNA reads TGTGCCAGCAGACGGACAGCCCTGGGAGGCTACACCTTC. It translates to CASRRTALGGYTF. The genes are TRBV6-5 and TRBJ1-2, with a tentative D call TRBD1 (6 bases). V was cut by 6 bases and J by 8 bases, with 16 bases left in between. The germline gives CDR1 MNHEY, CDR2 SVGAGI. CDR3 size: 13 residues.

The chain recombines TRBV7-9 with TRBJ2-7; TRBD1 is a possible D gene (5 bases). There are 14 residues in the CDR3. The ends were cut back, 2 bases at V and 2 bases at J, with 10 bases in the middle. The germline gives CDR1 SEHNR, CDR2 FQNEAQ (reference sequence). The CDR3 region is CASSLSAGPYEQYF. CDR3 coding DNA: TGTGCCAGCAGCTTATCAGCAGGGCCCTACGAGCAGTACTTC.

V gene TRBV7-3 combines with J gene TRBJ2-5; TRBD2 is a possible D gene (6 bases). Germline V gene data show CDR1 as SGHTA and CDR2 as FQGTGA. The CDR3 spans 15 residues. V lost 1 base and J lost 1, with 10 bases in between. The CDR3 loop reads CASSLSSGPQETQYF. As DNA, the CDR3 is TGTGCCAGCAGCTTAAGTAGCGGACCCCAAGAGACCCAGTACTTC.

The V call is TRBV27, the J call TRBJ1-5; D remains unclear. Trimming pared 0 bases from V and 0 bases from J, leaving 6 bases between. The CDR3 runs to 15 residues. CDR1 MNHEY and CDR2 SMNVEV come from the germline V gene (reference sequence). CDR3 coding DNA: TGTGCCAGCAGTTTATCGGGGTATAGCAATCAGCCCCAGCATTTT. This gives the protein CASSLSGYSNQPQHF.

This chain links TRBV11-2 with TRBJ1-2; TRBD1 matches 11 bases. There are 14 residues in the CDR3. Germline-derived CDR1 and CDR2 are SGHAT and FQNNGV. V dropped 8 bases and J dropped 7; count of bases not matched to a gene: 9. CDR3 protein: CASPLGQGVSGYTF. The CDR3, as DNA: TGTGCCAGCCCCCTGGGACAGGGGGTATCTGGCTACACCTTC.

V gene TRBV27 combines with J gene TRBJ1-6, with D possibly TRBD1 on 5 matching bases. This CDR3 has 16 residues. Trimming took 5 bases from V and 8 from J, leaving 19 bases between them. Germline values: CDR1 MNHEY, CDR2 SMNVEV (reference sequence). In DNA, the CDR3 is TGTGCCAGCAGTCCCCTAGGGGCATTTTCAGATTCACCCCTCCACTTT. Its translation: CASSPLGAFSDSPLHF.